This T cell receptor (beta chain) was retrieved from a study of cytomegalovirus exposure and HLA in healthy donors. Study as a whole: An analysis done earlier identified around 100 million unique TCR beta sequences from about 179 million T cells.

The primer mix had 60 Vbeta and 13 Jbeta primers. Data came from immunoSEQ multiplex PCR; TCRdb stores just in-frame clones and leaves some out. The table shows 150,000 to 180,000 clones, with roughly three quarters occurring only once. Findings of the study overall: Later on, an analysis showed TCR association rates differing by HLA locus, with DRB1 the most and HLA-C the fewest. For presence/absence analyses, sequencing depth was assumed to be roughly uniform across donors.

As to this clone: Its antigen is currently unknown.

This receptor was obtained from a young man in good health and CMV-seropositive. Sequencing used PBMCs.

The CDR3 loop reads CASSYRTADLYGYTF. The CDR3 DNA follows: TGTGCCAGCAGCTACCGGACAGCGGACCTCTATGGCTACACCTTC. The chain couples TRBV5-8 to TRBJ1-2; a weak D match, TRBD1 (6 bases). The CDR3 totals 15 residues. V gave up 3 bases and J gave up 4 bases, with 16 bases separating them. The germline V gene encodes CDR1 SGHTS and CDR2 YDEGEE.